The rows below give T cell receptor beta chains drawn from one sample of a study of shared clonotypes between healthy human individuals. Assay used: immunoSEQ multiplex PCR; TCRdb lists only in-frame clones, some missing. The sample includes more than 550,000 clones, approximately 72% seen only once; the top ten take roughly 1.8%. The sample comprised memory CD4+ T cells sorted from blood. The receptors here all came from a woman aged 25-40 years in good health. Each CDR3 is given with its conserved first and last residue. Each record gives: J gene, clone size, V gene, D gene, CDR3 protein, CDR3 DNA. D genes are given only for firm matches. Clone size is not always given. Where it is, it says once, few, many or a class for expanded clones.

j_gene: TRBJ2-3; abundance: .; v_gene: TRBV28; d_gene: TRBD1; CDR3aa: CASSGQGEDFWTDTQYF; CDR3nt: TGTGCCAGCAGTGGACAGGGGGAAGATTTTTGGACAGATACGCAGTATTTT
j_gene: TRBJ2-7; abundance: .; v_gene: TRBV6-5; d_gene: .; CDR3aa: CASSTSSGTGYEQYF; CDR3nt: TGTGCCAGCAGTACTAGTAGCGGGACAGGCTACGAGCAGTACTTC
j_gene: TRBJ1-5; abundance: .; v_gene: TRBV6-1; d_gene: TRBD1; CDR3aa: CASSNTGGNQPQHF; CDR3nt: TGTGCCAGCAGTAATACAGGGGGCAATCAGCCCCAGCATTTT
j_gene: TRBJ1-6; abundance: once; v_gene: TRBV25-1; d_gene: TRBD1; CDR3aa: CASSGTGETSPLHF; CDR3nt: TGTGCCAGCAGTGGGACAGGGGAGACCTCACCCCTCCACTTT
j_gene: TRBJ2-3; abundance: .; v_gene: TRBV5-1; d_gene: .; CDR3aa: CASSPDRLDTQYF; CDR3nt: TGCGCCAGCAGCCCCGATAGACTAGATACGCAGTATTTT
j_gene: TRBJ2-1; abundance: .; v_gene: TRBV10-1; d_gene: TRBD2; CDR3aa: CAWVAGAYNEQFF; CDR3nt: TGCGCTTGGGTAGCGGGAGCGTACAATGAGCAGTTCTTC
j_gene: TRBJ2-2; abundance: .; v_gene: TRBV2; d_gene: TRBD1; CDR3aa: CASRPRTGGPGELFF; CDR3nt: TGTGCCAGCAGACCGAGGACAGGGGGCCCCGGGGAGCTGTTTTTT
j_gene: TRBJ1-2; abundance: few; v_gene: TRBV5-1; d_gene: TRBD1; CDR3aa: CASSSDRGPAYGYTF; CDR3nt: TGCGCCAGCAGCTCGGACAGGGGCCCTGCCTATGGCTACACCTTC
j_gene: TRBJ1-2; abundance: few; v_gene: TRBV14; d_gene: .; CDR3aa: CASSQAGAGLYGYTF; CDR3nt: TGTGCCAGCAGCCAAGCAGGGGCCGGCTTGTATGGCTACACCTTC
j_gene: TRBJ1-3; abundance: .; v_gene: TRBV28; d_gene: TRBD1; CDR3aa: CASSKTGGLSSGNTIYF; CDR3nt: TGTGCCAGCAGTAAGACAGGGGGCTTAAGCTCTGGAAACACCATATATTTT
j_gene: TRBJ2-1; abundance: .; v_gene: TRBV2; d_gene: .; CDR3aa: CASSAWASVNNEQFF; CDR3nt: TGTGCCAGCAGTGCTTGGGCTAGCGTCAACAATGAGCAGTTCTTC
j_gene: TRBJ2-1; abundance: .; v_gene: TRBV7-2; d_gene: .; CDR3aa: CASSPQDYLYNEQFF; CDR3nt: TGTGCCAGCAGCCCCCAGGACTACTTGTACAATGAGCAGTTCTTC
j_gene: TRBJ2-7; abundance: .; v_gene: TRBV4-1; d_gene: TRBD2; CDR3aa: CASSQGAGERYEQYF; CDR3nt: TGCGCCAGCAGCCAAGGAGCGGGAGAGCGGTACGAGCAGTACTTC
j_gene: TRBJ1-1; abundance: .; v_gene: TRBV19; d_gene: .; CDR3aa: CASSDSPSLNTEAFF; CDR3nt: TGTGCCAGTAGCGACTCCCCCAGTCTGAACACTGAAGCTTTCTTT
j_gene: TRBJ1-5; abundance: .; v_gene: TRBV7-2; d_gene: .; CDR3aa: CASSSIGTRNLNQPQHF; CDR3nt: TGTGCCAGCAGTTCGATTGGGACCCGAAATCTCAATCAGCCCCAGCATTTT
j_gene: TRBJ2-1; abundance: few; v_gene: TRBV19; d_gene: .; CDR3aa: CASSIDLGVGGYNEQFF; CDR3nt: TGTGCCAGTAGTATAGATCTTGGGGTTGGCGGGTACAATGAGCAGTTCTTC
j_gene: TRBJ2-5; abundance: few; v_gene: TRBV19; d_gene: .; CDR3aa: CASSGTPRETQYF; CDR3nt: TGTGCCAGTAGCGGGACACCCAGAGAGACCCAGTACTTC
j_gene: TRBJ2-3; abundance: .; v_gene: TRBV27; d_gene: TRBD2; CDR3aa: CASSPTGTSTSDTQYF; CDR3nt: TGTGCCAGCAGTCCAACCGGGACTAGCACCTCAGATACGCAGTATTTT